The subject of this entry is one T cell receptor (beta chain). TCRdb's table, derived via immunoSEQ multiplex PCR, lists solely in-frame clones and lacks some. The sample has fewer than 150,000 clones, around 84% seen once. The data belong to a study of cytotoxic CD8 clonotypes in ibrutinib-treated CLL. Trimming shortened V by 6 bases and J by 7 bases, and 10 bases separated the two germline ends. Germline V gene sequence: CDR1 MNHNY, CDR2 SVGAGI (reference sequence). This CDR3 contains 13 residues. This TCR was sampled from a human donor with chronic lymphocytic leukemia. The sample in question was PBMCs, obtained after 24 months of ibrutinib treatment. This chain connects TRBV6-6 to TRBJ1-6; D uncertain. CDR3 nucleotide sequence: TGTGCCAGCAGACCCCGTGGGAATTCACCCCTCCACTTT. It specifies CASRPRGNSPLHF.